The 25 T cell receptor beta chains below all came from one sample that was sequenced in a study of post-analysis software for immune sequencing data. Study outcomes and limitations: Patients had higher frequencies than controls of roughly five TRBV segments, including TRBV5-6, TRBV5-1 and TRBV20-1.

Unique molecular identifiers tagged the TCR beta cDNA libraries. In TCRdb, the PCR reads were re-called with MiXCR into one record per CDR3 protein. The data hold 600,000 to 700,000 distinct CDR3 sequences, with about 60% observed a single time. These TCRs' antigens remain unknown. Sequencing input: blood. The receptors shown here come from a girl aged 2 to 9 with multiple sclerosis.

The chain joins TRBV29-1 to TRBJ2-5; TRBD2 agrees at 11 bases. Trimming took 6 bases from V and 0 from J; bases not matched to a gene: 15. The CDR3 is 18 amino acids. CDR1 SQVTM and CDR2 ANQGSEA come from the germline V gene. The DNA for the CDR3 is TGCAGCGTCGGTAGTATAATGACTAGCGGGACGTACCAAGAGACCCAGTACTTC. It codes for CSVGSIMTSGTYQETQYF. Together with reference TRBV29-1 and TRBJ2-5, the CDR3 gives the full variable domain: SAVISQKPSRDICQRGTSLTIQCQVDSQVTMMFWYRQQPGQSLTLIATANQGSEATYESGFVIDKFPISRPNLTFSTLTVSNMSPEDSSIYLCSVGSIMTSGTYQETQYFGPGTRLLVL.

This clonotype was detected only a few times. This chain uses TRBV6-2 or TRBV6-3 with TRBJ2-3; D unclear. This CDR3 contains 13 residues. Germline CDR1 and CDR2: MNHEY and SVGEGT. V gave up 6 bases and J gave up 4 bases, with 11 bases separating them. This chain's CDR3 is CASRYFVADTQYF. CDR3 DNA sequence: TGTGCCAGCAGATATTTTGTCGCAGATACGCAGTATTTT.

The chain employs TRBV2 and TRBJ1-1; D ambiguous. Germline CDR1 SNHLY, CDR2 FYNNEI. V shed 6 bases and J shed 4 bases, with 18 bases lying between them. CDR3 size: 15 residues. CDR3 loop: CASSPLVGLGTEAFF. CDR3 coding DNA: TGTGCCAGCAGCCCATTAGTCGGGTTGGGCACTGAAGCTTTCTTT.

V gene TRBV5-1 combines with J gene TRBJ2-7; a weak D match, TRBD2 (5 bases). The V and J ends lost 4 bases and 3 bases respectively, with 11 bases between them. The CDR3 loop spans 13 amino acids. The germline gives CDR1 SGHRS, CDR2 YFSETQ. The CDR3: CASSPAGYYEQYF. In DNA, the CDR3 is TGCGCCAGCAGCCCGGCGGGTTACTACGAGCAGTACTTC.

This chain uses TRBV7-8 with TRBJ1-5, with TRBD1 matching over 11 bases. The CDR3 length is 16 residues. V dropped 5 bases and J dropped 5; count of bases not matched to a gene: 8. Germline CDR1 reads SGHVS; CDR2 reads FQNEAQ. The CDR3 spells CASSLSWTGGHQPQHF. The CDR3 region has the DNA TGTGCCAGCAGCCTGAGCTGGACAGGGGGCCATCAGCCCCAGCATTTT.

This sequence joins TRBV30 and TRBJ1-5, with TRBD1 as a possible D gene (6 bases). The germline V and J ends were trimmed by 5 bases and 3 bases, with 17 bases remaining between them. The germline CDR1 and CDR2 sequences are GTSNPN and SVGIG (reference sequence). The CDR3 runs to 15 residues. The CDR3 DNA is TGTGCCTGGGGAGGGGGGAGCAGCTCCAATCAGCCCCAGCATTTT. It encodes CAWGGGSSSNQPQHF.

This rearrangement joins TRBV4-2 to TRBJ2-1, with D hard to call. Looked up from germline, CDR1 is LGHNA and CDR2 is YNFKEQ. Between the trimmed V and J ends, which lost 0 bases and 7 bases, there was a span of 13 bases. The CDR3 sequence is 15 residues long. The DNA for the CDR3 is TGTGCCAGCAGCCAAGATCCATTAACTGGTAATGAGCAGTTCTTC. Translation gives CASSQDPLTGNEQFF.

The chain employs TRBV7-9 and TRBJ2-5; no reliable D call. V was shortened by 5 bases and J by 0 bases, with 10 bases between the two germline ends. CDR3 length: 14 residues. Germline lookup yields CDR1 SEHNR and CDR2 FQNEAQ (reference sequence). CDR3 nucleotide sequence: TGTGCCAGCAGCGTCCTAGAAAACCAAGAGACCCAGTACTTC. Translating gives CASSVLENQETQYF.

This clonotype was detected a few times. The CDR3 nucleotides are TGCGGGGGTCTGCGCGGCGGGATAACCTACAATGAGCAGTTCTTC. Residues: CGGLRGGITYNEQFF. The chain couples TRBV29-1 to TRBJ2-1; D might be TRBD2 (6 bases). Germline CDR1 SQVTM, CDR2 ANQGSEA. The CDR3 sequence is 15 residues long.

The V gene is TRBV7-9, the J gene TRBJ2-2; 10 bases line up with TRBD1. Germline CDR1 and CDR2: SEHNR and FQNEAQ (reference sequence). The CDR3 has 14 residues. The J segment lost 7 bases and the V segment lost 5 bases, leaving 4 bases of the junction unmatched. The CDR3 protein is CASSPGTGVGELFF. CDR3 in DNA: TGTGCCAGCAGCCCCGGGACAGGGGTCGGGGAGCTGTTTTTT.

V is TRBV5-1 and J is TRBJ2-1; no definite D call. V was cut by 4 bases and J by 9 bases, with 17 bases left in between. The CDR3 runs to 14 residues. The germline gives CDR1 SGHRS, CDR2 YFSETQ. This chain's CDR3 is CASSPTPPLGEQFF. CDR3 nucleotide sequence: TGCGCCAGCAGCCCTACTCCACCGCTCGGTGAGCAGTTCTTC. The variable domain in full, completed from reference TRBV5-1 and TRBJ2-1, reads KAGVTQTPRYLIKTRGQQVTLSCSPISGHRSVSWYQQTPGQGLQFLFEYFSETQRNKGNFPGRFSGRQFSNSRSEMNVSTLELGDSALYLCASSPTPPLGEQFFGPGTRLTVL.

This clonotype appeared a single time. V and J are TRBV14 and TRBJ2-6; D is ambiguous. The germline V gene has CDR1 SGHDN and CDR2 FVKESK. The CDR3 is 15 amino acids. Trimming took off 3 bases at V and 8 bases at J, with 14 bases between the two ends. In DNA, the CDR3 is TGTGCCAGCAGCCAGATTCCAAGCTCGACCAACGTCCTGACTTTC. This translates into CASSQIPSSTNVLTF.

The rearrangement links TRBV29-1 to TRBJ2-2; D is ambiguous. CDR3 length equals 14 residues. Germline V gene data show CDR1 as SQVTM and CDR2 as ANQGSEA. V was pared by 5 bases and J by 1 base, with 11 bases between. CDR3 residues: CSVNLGRNTGELFF. DNA for the CDR3: TGCAGCGTTAATCTGGGCAGGAACACCGGGGAGCTGTTTTTT.

In its sample, this clonotype was seen a few times. This chain connects TRBV6-6 to TRBJ2-5; 14 bases align to TRBD2. The germline gives CDR1 MNHNY, CDR2 SVGAGI (reference sequence). CDR3 length equals 16 residues. The V segment lost 5 bases and the J segment 2 bases; nucleotides outside the gene matches: 4. Written as DNA, the CDR3 is TGTGCCAGCAGTATTGGACTAGCGGGGGGACAAGAGACCCAGTACTTC. This sequence encodes CASSIGLAGGQETQYF.

This clonotype came up once. Lacking the conserved final phenylalanine or tryptophan, this CDR3 likely reflects a read error. The chain carries TRBV5-1 and TRBJ2-7, with D unresolved. The V gene's germline CDR1 is SGHRS and CDR2 YFSETQ. V was shortened by 4 bases and J by 2 bases, with 13 bases between the two germline ends. There are 14 residues in the CDR3. CDR3 bases: TGCGCCAGCAGCCCAAGCTACAGAGCCTACGAGCAGTACTGC. It yields the protein CASSPSYRAYEQYC.

This clonotype occurred a few times. This rearrangement joins TRBV10-2 to TRBJ2-1, with 7 bases fitting TRBD1. Looked up from germline, CDR1 is WSHSY and CDR2 is SAAADI. V was clipped by 4 bases and J by 9 bases; unmatched bases: 9. CDR3 length: 14 amino acids. CDR3 sequence reads: CASSGPGQTTEQFF. The CDR3 region has the DNA TGCGCCAGCAGTGGGCCGGGACAGACGACTGAGCAGTTCTTC.

Here the CDR3 DNA reads TGCGCCAGCAGCTTGGGGGTGGGTCAACTCAACACCGGGGAGCTGTTTTTT. This translates into CASSLGVGQLNTGELFF. The chain combines TRBV5-1 with TRBJ2-2; D ambiguous. Looked up from germline, CDR1 is SGHRS and CDR2 is YFSETQ. CDR3 length: 17 amino acids. V shed 0 bases and J shed 2 bases, with 14 bases lying between them.

The chain couples TRBV20-1 to TRBJ1-1; 7 bases are a match to TRBD1. V shed 1 base and J 5 bases; nucleotides not matched to a gene: 10. Germline CDR1 DFQATT, CDR2 SNEGSKA (reference sequence). The length of the CDR3 is 15 residues. The CDR3 nucleotides are TGCAGTGCTAGAGGACAGGGAGGTACGAGGACTGAAGCTTTCTTT. It yields the protein CSARGQGGTRTEAFF.

The rearrangement links TRBV25-1 to TRBJ2-2; 10 nucleotides align to TRBD1. The CDR3 has 18 amino acids. The V gene's germline CDR1 is MGHDK and CDR2 SYGVNS. The V and J ends lost 3 bases and 2 bases, in that order; junction bases with no gene match: 9. The DNA for the CDR3 is TGTGCCAGCAGTGACCGGGACAGGGGCCAAATCAACACCGGGGAGCTGTTTTTT. It yields the protein CASSDRDRGQINTGELFF.

The chain uses TRBV5-5 and TRBJ2-5, with D perhaps TRBD1 or TRBD2 (5 bases each). The germline V and J ends were trimmed by 5 bases and 5 bases, with 13 bases remaining between them. CDR3 length: 13 residues. CDR1 and CDR2 (germline): SGHKS, YYEKEE (reference sequence). The CDR3 is CASSSDGAETQYF. The CDR3 DNA follows: TGTGCCAGCAGTTCCGACGGGGCGGAGACCCAGTACTTC.

This clonotype was picked up one time. The chain combines TRBV3-1 with TRBJ1-2; TRBD1 agrees at 7 bases. Germline trimming cut 3 bases from V and 4 bases from J; bases unmatched to any gene: 11. The germline V gene encodes CDR1 LGHDT and CDR2 YNNKEL (reference sequence). This CDR3 is 16 amino acids long. In DNA, the CDR3 is TGTGCCAGCAGCCAGGCGGCGGGCAGGGGGGCCTATGGCTACACCTTC. Translating gives CASSQAAGRGAYGYTF. Together with reference TRBV3-1 and TRBJ1-2, the CDR3 gives the full variable domain: DTAVSQTPKYLVTQMGNDKSIKCEQNLGHDTMYWYKQDSKKFLKIMFSYNNKELIINETVPNRFSPKSPDKAHLNLHINSLELGDSAVYFCASSQAAGRGAYGYTFGSGTRLTVV.

This clonotype was observed a handful of times. J is TRBJ2-1 and V is TRBV20-1, with D perhaps being TRBD1 or TRBD2 (5 bases each). Looked up from germline, CDR1 is DFQATT and CDR2 is SNEGSKA (reference sequence). This CDR3 comprises 15 residues. With 5 bases removed from V and 2 bases from J, the gap between germline ends came to 16 bases. The DNA for the CDR3 is TGCAGTGCTTGGGACCGCGAAGTGCCCTACAATGAGCAGTTCTTC. Encoded protein: CSAWDREVPYNEQFF.

The gene calls are TRBV6-5 and TRBJ1-2, with 11 bases aligning to TRBD1. The germline CDR1 and CDR2 sequences are MNHEY and SVGAGI. The V gene end was trimmed by 6 bases and the J gene end by 0 bases; junction bases not matched to a gene: 0. The CDR3 sequence is 14 residues long. The CDR3: CASRGQGANYGYTF. CDR3 bases: TGTGCCAGCAGGGGACAGGGGGCTAACTATGGCTACACCTTC.

The chain combines TRBV5-1 with TRBJ2-7, with TRBD2 matching over 7 bases. The trim removed 0 bases at V and 1 base at J, leaving 13 bases unmatched. Germline V gene lookup returns CDR1 SGHRS and CDR2 YFSETQ. The CDR3 extends over 18 amino acids. The CDR3 DNA follows: TGCGCCAGCAGCTTGGTGCAGGGTATGGGGGGGAGTTCCTACGAGCAGTACTTC. Encoded protein: CASSLVQGMGGSSYEQYF.

The V gene is TRBV2, the J gene TRBJ2-1; TRBD1 or TRBD2 may be the D gene (5 bases each). This CDR3 is built from 14 residues. V lost 3 bases, J lost 8 bases, and 14 bases lay in between. Germline CDR1 SNHLY, CDR2 FYNNEI. The CDR3 is CASSEVVATDEQFF. DNA of the CDR3: TGTGCCAGCAGTGAGGTAGTAGCGACAGATGAGCAGTTCTTC.